Listed below are T cell receptor beta chains from one sample, sequenced in a study of cytomegalovirus exposure and HLA in healthy donors. TCRdb keeps only in-frame clones here, not all; method: immunoSEQ multiplex PCR. The data show 150,000 to 200,000 clones, approximately 81% seen once. Sequencing input: PBMCs. The receptors were sampled from a female donor in good health and CMV-seronegative. CDR3s include the opening cysteine and the closing phenylalanine or tryptophan. The D gene is left open where the match is weak. Where a row states a size, it is once, few, many or the class of an expanded clone; other rows omit it.

j_gene: TRBJ1-5
abundance: .
d_gene: TRBD1
v_gene: TRBV7-8
CDR3aa: CASSDRVSNQPQHF
CDR3nt: TGTGCCAGCAGCGACAGGGTCAGCAATCAGCCCCAGCATTTT

j_gene: TRBJ2-7
abundance: .
d_gene: TRBD1
v_gene: TRBV6-5
CDR3aa: CASSDRQGGEQYF
CDR3nt: TGTGCCAGCAGTGACCGACAGGGGGGTGAGCAGTACTTC

j_gene: TRBJ1-2
abundance: .
d_gene: .
v_gene: TRBV4-3
CDR3aa: CASSQGLQGVNYGYTF
CDR3nt: TGCGCCAGCAGCCAAGGTCTACAGGGAGTTAACTATGGCTACACCTTC

j_gene: TRBJ1-1
abundance: .
d_gene: .
v_gene: TRBV27
CDR3aa: CASSLHGNTEAFF
CDR3nt: TGTGCCAGCAGTTTACACGGGAACACTGAAGCTTTCTTT

j_gene: TRBJ2-7
abundance: .
d_gene: .
v_gene: TRBV7-2
CDR3aa: CASSRSPGTYEQYF
CDR3nt: TGTGCCAGCAGCCGGTCTCCAGGTACCTACGAGCAGTACTTC

j_gene: TRBJ2-2
abundance: .
d_gene: TRBD2
v_gene: TRBV7-2
CDR3aa: CASSRGLAGGATGELFF
CDR3nt: TGTGCCAGCAGCCGCGGACTAGCGGGAGGGGCCACCGGGGAGCTGTTTTTT

j_gene: TRBJ2-7
abundance: .
d_gene: .
v_gene: TRBV19
CDR3aa: CASSSSTGRYEQYF
CDR3nt: TGTGCCAGTAGTTCCTCTACAGGCCGCTACGAGCAGTACTTC

j_gene: TRBJ2-1
abundance: once
d_gene: TRBD2
v_gene: TRBV4-3
CDR3aa: CASSHRLAYNEQFF
CDR3nt: TGCGCCAGCAGCCACCGACTAGCGTACAATGAGCAGTTCTTC

j_gene: TRBJ1-3
abundance: .
d_gene: TRBD1
v_gene: TRBV5-6
CDR3aa: CASSRLRDRGTNSGNTIYF
CDR3nt: TGTGCCAGCAGTCGGTTAAGGGACAGGGGCACAAACTCTGGAAACACCATATATTTT

j_gene: TRBJ1-1
abundance: few
d_gene: .
v_gene: TRBV2
CDR3aa: CASLYGEYTEAFF
CDR3nt: TGTGCCAGCCTGTATGGGGAGTACACTGAAGCTTTCTTT

j_gene: TRBJ2-7
abundance: .
d_gene: TRBD1
v_gene: TRBV4-2
CDR3aa: CASSRGQSGEQYF
CDR3nt: TGTGCCAGCAGCCGGGGACAGTCCGGCGAGCAGTACTTC

j_gene: TRBJ2-6
abundance: few
d_gene: .
v_gene: TRBV7-3
CDR3aa: CASSPLGDGFPGANVLTF
CDR3nt: TGTGCCAGCAGCCCTCTGGGAGACGGTTTCCCTGGGGCCAACGTCCTGACTTTC

j_gene: TRBJ2-3
abundance: .
d_gene: .
v_gene: TRBV2
CDR3aa: CASKEGTTDTQYF
CDR3nt: TGTGCCAGCAAGGAGGGGACCACAGATACGCAGTATTTT

j_gene: TRBJ2-2
abundance: .
d_gene: TRBD2
v_gene: TRBV7-6
CDR3aa: CASSLGGRGTGELFF
CDR3nt: TGTGCCAGCAGCTTAGGCGGGAGAGGCACCGGGGAGCTGTTTTTT

j_gene: TRBJ2-3
abundance: few
d_gene: .
v_gene: TRBV18
CDR3aa: CASSPRGRGTDTQYF
CDR3nt: TGTGCCAGCTCCCCGCGGGGGCGGGGCACAGATACGCAGTATTTT

j_gene: TRBJ1-3
abundance: .
d_gene: TRBD1
v_gene: TRBV4-3
CDR3aa: CASSQGGTGSGNTIYF
CDR3nt: TGCGCCAGCAGCCAGGGGGGGACAGGGTCTGGAAACACCATATATTTT

j_gene: TRBJ1-2
abundance: .
d_gene: .
v_gene: TRBV7-9
CDR3aa: CASSLLGQGYGYTF
CDR3nt: TGTGCCAGCAGCTTATTGGGGCAGGGCTATGGCTACACCTTC